Presented here are 2 T cell receptor beta chains from one specimen sequenced in a study of blood T cells in healthy people across ages. Combining a sample-barcoded 5' primer with a J-beta primer mix, a second PCR ran for roughly 6 to 12 cycles. TCRdb fed the 5' RACE reads into MiXCR, producing one record per CDR3 protein. The table lists about 830,000 distinct CDR3 sequences, about 62% of them singletons, with around a quarter in the top ten. Source material: blood. These receptors all stem from a man under 40 in good health.

The chain recombines TRBV4-3 with TRBJ2-7; the match to TRBD1 covers 7 bases. The CDR3 spans 16 residues. The germline CDR1 and CDR2 sequences are LGHNA and YSLEER. V lost 1 base, J lost 4 bases, and 10 bases stayed unmatched. The CDR3 DNA follows: TGCGCCAGCAGCCAAGTCGCATTGACAGGGTTGTACGAGCAGTACTTC. This codes for CASSQVALTGLYEQYF.

This clonotype has just a few counts. V gene TRBV4-1 combines with J gene TRBJ2-4, with no clear D. This CDR3 has 17 residues. Germline loops: CDR1 MGHRA, CDR2 YSYEKL. Trimming pared 1 base from V and 0 bases from J, leaving 13 bases between. The CDR3 sequence: CASSQADTVIAKNIQYF. The CDR3 region has the DNA TGCGCCAGCAGCCAAGCCGACACCGTAATAGCCAAAAACATTCAGTACTTC.